Following are 16 T cell receptor beta chains from one sample sequenced in a study of blood T cell repertoires in COVID-19. Sequenced by immunoSEQ multiplex PCR; TCRdb stores in-frame clones only, minus some. The sample contains 250,000 or so clones, more than 70% of which appear only once. The sequencing sample was made of peripheral blood. Every receptor here comes from an elderly man with acute or convalescent COVID-19.

Points on this clone: The identical CDR3 is also encoded by other nucleotide sequences in the sample. The chain joins TRBV20-1 to TRBJ2-5; TRBD1 is a possible D gene (6 bases). V was cut by 3 bases and J by 5 bases, with 7 bases left in between. CDR1 and CDR2 from the germline V gene are DFQATT and SNEGSKA (reference sequence). This CDR3 is 11 amino acids long. The CDR3 region has the DNA TGCAGTGCTAGGCAGGGGGAGACCCAGTACTTC. Translating it yields CSARQGETQYF.

The chain is built from TRBV4-2 and TRBJ1-2; D is unresolved. The CDR3 totals 13 residues. Per germline, CDR1 LGHNA and CDR2 YNFKEQ. Deletions cut 1 base from V and 4 bases from J, with 7 bases between. CDR3 sequence: CASSQGAVYGYTF. In DNA form, the CDR3 reads TGTGCCAGCAGCCAAGGGGCAGTCTATGGCTACACCTTC.

This chain uses TRBV28 with TRBJ2-5; TRBD1 might be the D (5 bases). Trimming left V 2 bases short and J 2 bases short, with 6 bases between. There are 13 residues in the CDR3. Looked up from germline, CDR1 is MDHEN and CDR2 is SYDVKM. The CDR3: CASSLDSQETQYF. The CDR3 DNA is TGTGCCAGCAGTTTAGACAGTCAAGAGACCCAGTACTTC.

The CDR3 protein is CASSRGAGTGNTIYF. The DNA of the CDR3 is TGTGCCAGCTCACGAGGCGCAGGGACTGGAAACACCATATATTTT. This chain connects TRBV18 to TRBJ1-3, with D possibly being TRBD1 (5 bases). CDR1 and CDR2 from the germline V gene are KGHSH and LQKENI. The CDR3 is 15 residues long. Trimming cost V 4 bases and J 2 bases, with 12 bases left between them.

This CDR3 reads CASSLTVKPQHF. CDR3 sequence (DNA): TGTGCCAGCAGTTTAACGGTTAAGCCCCAGCATTTT. The chain couples TRBV28 to TRBJ1-5; no firm D call. CDR3 length: 12 residues. The V and J ends lost 2 bases and 8 bases respectively, with 7 bases between them. Per the germline V gene, CDR1 is MDHEN and CDR2 is SYDVKM. Filled out from reference TRBV28 and TRBJ1-5, the complete variable domain reads DVKVTQSSRYLVKRTGEKVFLECVQDMDHENMFWYRQDPGLGLRLIYFSYDVKMKEKGDIPEGYSVSREKKERFSLILESASTNQTSMYLCASSLTVKPQHFGDGTRLSIL.

The rearrangement joins TRBV10-1 to TRBJ1-3, with D possibly TRBD1 on 6 matching bases. The CDR3 has 13 residues. Germline V gene sequence: CDR1 WNHNN, CDR2 SYGVQD (reference sequence). Trimming took 8 bases from V and 0 from J, leaving 8 bases between them. CDR3 residues: CASGQTSGNTIYF. The CDR3 DNA is TGCGCCAGCGGACAGACCTCTGGAAACACCATATATTTT.

The rearrangement uses TRBV12-3 or TRBV12-4 and TRBJ2-5; 7 nucleotides match TRBD1. CDR3 length: 13 amino acids. Trimming took 5 bases from V and 7 from J; bases not matched to a gene: 7. The CDR3 loop reads CASSPWDSGTQYF. Here the CDR3 DNA reads TGTGCCAGCAGTCCGTGGGACAGCGGGACCCAGTACTTC.

The chain is built from TRBV6-2 or TRBV6-3 and TRBJ2-1; 9 bases are shared with TRBD2. The germline V gene has CDR1 MNHEY and CDR2 SVGEGT. Trimming removed 6 bases from V and 6 bases from J; junction bases left unmatched: 6. The CDR3 has 14 amino acids. The CDR3 DNA follows: TGTGCCAGCAGCCGGAGCGGGGGGCCCAATGAGCAGTTCTTC. It specifies CASSRSGGPNEQFF.

CDR3 sequence (DNA): TGTGCCACCAGTGATTACCCGGACAACAAACAAGCTTTCTTT. It specifies CATSDYPDNKQAFF. J is TRBJ1-1 and V is TRBV24-1; D possibly corresponds to TRBD1 (5 bases). V gave up 2 bases and J gave up 9 bases, with 15 bases separating them. Per the germline V gene, CDR1 is KGHDR and CDR2 is SFDVKD. This CDR3 has 14 amino acids.

The CDR3 loop is CASRPEVYGYTF. The CDR3 nucleotides read TGTGCCAGCCGACCGGAGGTCTATGGCTACACCTTC. The chain uses TRBV28 and TRBJ1-2; D not resolved. Per germline, CDR1 MDHEN and CDR2 SYDVKM. V lost 8 bases to trimming and J lost 4 bases, with 11 bases between them. CDR3 length: 12 amino acids.

The chain employs TRBV7-2 and TRBJ1-6; 8 positions agree with TRBD1. The trim removed 4 bases at V and 9 bases at J, leaving 5 bases unmatched. The CDR3 runs 14 residues. Germline CDR1 is SGHTA and CDR2 is FQGNSA. The chain's CDR3 is CASSYGQGASPLHF. Here the CDR3 DNA reads TGTGCCAGCAGCTATGGACAGGGTGCTTCACCCCTCCACTTT.

V gene TRBV6-5 combines with J gene TRBJ1-1; TRBD1 is a possible D gene (5 bases). The germline gives CDR1 MNHEY, CDR2 SVGAGI. Trimming shortened V by 5 bases and J by 1 base, and 14 bases separated the two germline ends. CDR3 length: 15 amino acids. The DNA of the CDR3 is TGTGCCAGCAGTAATCAGGGAGGAGGGAACACTGAAGCTTTCTTT. This gives the protein CASSNQGGGNTEAFF.

With regard to this clone: An end of the junction differs from the germline gene, which may be a read error. J is TRBJ1-5 and V is TRBV6-1; D perhaps matches TRBD1 (6 bases). The CDR3 sequence is 15 residues long. Germline-derived CDR1 and CDR2 are MNHNS and SASEGT. The DNA of the CDR3 is TGTGCCAGCAGCGAAGACAGGCCCAGCAATCAGCCCCAGCATTTT. It codes for CASSEDRPSNQPQHF.

The chain joins TRBV24-1 to TRBJ1-1, with D uncertain. The germline CDR1 and CDR2 sequences are KGHDR and SFDVKD. V was trimmed by 4 bases and J by 2 bases, leaving 4 bases between them. This CDR3 contains 12 residues. In DNA form, the CDR3 reads TGTGCCACCAGTGACTTCAACACTGAAGCTTTCTTT. Amino acids: CATSDFNTEAFF.

The gene calls are TRBV13 and TRBJ1-2; TRBD1 agrees at 10 bases. This CDR3 has 17 amino acids. With 3 bases clipped from V and 6 bases from J, the junction kept 13 bases outside the gene matches. Germline CDR1 is PRHDT and CDR2 is FYEKMQ (reference sequence). The CDR3 region is CASSFGPPGQGRNGYTF. The CDR3 DNA reads TGTGCCAGCAGCTTTGGTCCCCCGGGACAGGGGAGGAATGGCTACACCTTC.

This rearrangement joins TRBV5-1 to TRBJ2-3; 12 bases map to TRBD2. Trimming removed 3 bases from V and 1 base from J; junction bases left unmatched: 9. The CDR3 sequence is 18 residues long. Germline CDR1 reads SGHRS; CDR2 reads YFSETQ. Here the CDR3 DNA reads TGCGCCAGCAGCTCATGGCTAGCGGGAGGGCGGGGCACAGATACGCAGTATTTT. Protein: CASSSWLAGGRGTDTQYF.